This T cell receptor (beta chain) was found in a study of neurological immune-mediated disorders. Germline assignment: CDR1 DFQATT and CDR2 SNEGSKA (reference sequence). CDR3 size: 15 residues. The V end was cut by 0 bases, the J end by 4 bases, with 15 bases between. On this clonotype: The antigen is not known.

Study results and limitations: Neither clinical nor MRI features were found to be associated with the multiple sclerosis repertoire cluster. Phylogenetic grouping put 18 of 34 multiple sclerosis patients' repertoires into one related-CDR3 cluster, a possible signature.

TCRdb re-called the 5' RACE reads with MiXCR, one entry per CDR3 protein. The sample lists tens of thousands of distinct CDR3 sequences; 3% to 3.5% were seen once. The receptor's source is a man aged 40-49 years with multiple sclerosis. The genes are TRBV20-1 and TRBJ1-2; D is possibly TRBD1 (6 bases). Material: PBMCs. Here the CDR3 reads CSARDGGQIGYGYTF. CDR3 bases: TGCAGTGCTAGAGATGGAGGACAGATTGGCTATGGCTACACCTTC.